The T cell receptor beta chain under discussion was sequenced for a study of regulatory T cells in long-lasting Graves disease. Libraries of TCR beta came from iRepertoire HTBI primers plus Arm-PCR of CDR3 regions. TCRdb fed the multiplex PCR reads into MiXCR, producing one record per CDR3 protein. Seen here are fewer than 550,000 distinct CDR3 sequences, 16% observed once, and the top ten hold around 25%. Trimming left V 3 bases short and J 5 bases short, with 16 bases between. This CDR3 is built from 16 residues. The germline gives CDR1 LNHDA, CDR2 SQIVND (reference sequence). Time point described: newly diagnosed GD, antithyroid drugs for less than 3 months. Making the TCR library involved RNA that had been extracted from PBMCs. This sample also belongs to another study, concerning T cells in Graves' hyperthyroidism and ophthalmopathy. That report notes: Clinicians diagnosed patients from clinical symptoms, serum thyroxine and TRAb, thyroid ultrasound and orbital computed tomography. TCR CDR3 regions were first amplified by RT-PCR with HTBI primers. Patients with ophthalmopathy were separated from those with stable hyperthyroidism by a 13 V-J model.

The TCR comes from a woman aged 35-60 years with Graves disease. The source was peripheral blood mononuclear cells (PBMCs), collected at new diagnosis, from a patient treated with antithyroid drugs. The gene calls are TRBV19 and TRBJ2-2, with a weak D call TRBD1 (5 bases). CDR3 protein: CASSIRGPTGTGELFF. As DNA, the CDR3 is TGTGCCAGTAGTATTCGTGGCCCCACAGGTACCGGGGAGCTGTTTTTT.